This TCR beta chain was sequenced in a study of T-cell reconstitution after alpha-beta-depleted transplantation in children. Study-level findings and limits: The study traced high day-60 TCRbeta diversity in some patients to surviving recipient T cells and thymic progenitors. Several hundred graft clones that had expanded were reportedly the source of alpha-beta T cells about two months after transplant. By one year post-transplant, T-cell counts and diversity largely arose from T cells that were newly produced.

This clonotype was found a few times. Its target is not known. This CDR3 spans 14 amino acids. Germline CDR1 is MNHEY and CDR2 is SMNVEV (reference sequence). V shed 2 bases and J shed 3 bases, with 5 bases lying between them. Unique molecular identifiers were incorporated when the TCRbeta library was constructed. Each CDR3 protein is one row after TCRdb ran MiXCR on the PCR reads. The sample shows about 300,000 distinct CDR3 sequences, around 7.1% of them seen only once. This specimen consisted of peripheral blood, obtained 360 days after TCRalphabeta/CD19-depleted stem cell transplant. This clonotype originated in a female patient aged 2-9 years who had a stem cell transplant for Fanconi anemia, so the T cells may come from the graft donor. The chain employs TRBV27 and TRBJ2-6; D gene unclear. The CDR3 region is CASSLVVGANVLTF. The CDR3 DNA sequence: TGTGCCAGCAGTTTAGTTGTTGGGGCCAACGTCCTGACTTTC.